Presented here are 10 T cell receptor beta chains from one specimen sequenced in a study of blood T cell repertoires in COVID-19. Measured with immunoSEQ multiplex PCR; TCRdb has only the in-frame clones, and not every one. The sample lists roughly 190,000 clones, 90% occurring once. The sequenced material came from peripheral blood. The source is a man aged 50 or older with acute or convalescent COVID-19.

The CDR3 here is CASSSRWTGDEKLFF. CDR3 nucleotide sequence: TGTGCCAGCTCCAGCCGGTGGACAGGGGATGAAAAACTGTTTTTT. The chain carries TRBV21-1 and TRBJ1-4; TRBD1 reflects the table's D call only, with no check against the DNA. TRBV21-1 is a recognized pseudogene. This CDR3 region has 15 residues.

The chain combines TRBV15 with TRBJ2-7; 8 bases map to TRBD2. The CDR3 totals 15 residues. V trimming: 1 base; J trimming: 5 bases; junction bases outside the gene matches: 7. Germline CDR1 reads LNHNV; CDR2 reads YYDKDF (reference sequence). CDR3 nucleotides: TGTGCCACCAGCAGAGGAGGACTAGCTTATCACGAGCAGTACTTC. Translating gives CATSRGGLAYHEQYF.

The chain couples TRBV29-1 to TRBJ2-5; TRBD1 matches 7 bases. The trim removed 4 bases at V and 5 bases at J, leaving 4 bases unmatched. Germline V lookup: CDR1 SQVTM, CDR2 ANQGSEA. This CDR3 is 12 amino acids long. The CDR3 region is CSVAQGSETQYF. The CDR3 bases are TGCAGCGTTGCACAGGGGAGTGAGACCCAGTACTTC.

J is TRBJ2-1 and V is TRBV18, with 10 bases matching TRBD1. CDR3 length: 17 residues. Germline V gene sequence: CDR1 KGHSH, CDR2 LQKENI. The ends lost 3 bases at V and 6 bases at J; junction bases unmatched: 11. CDR3 region: CASSPPTGGEFGNEQFF. Written as DNA, the CDR3 is TGTGCCAGCTCACCTCCGACAGGGGGCGAATTCGGCAATGAGCAGTTCTTC.

This clone has a handful of counts. V and J are TRBV11-2 and TRBJ2-7, with D tentatively TRBD1 (6 bases). The V and J ends lost 5 bases and 3 bases respectively, with 11 bases between them. CDR1 and CDR2 from the germline V gene are SGHAT and FQNNGV. This CDR3 comprises 13 residues. The CDR3 loop reads CASSGGQFYEQYF. CDR3 nucleotide sequence: TGTGCCAGCAGCGGCGGACAGTTCTACGAGCAGTACTTC.

This clone has only one observation. The chain carries TRBV6-1 and TRBJ1-1; 9 nucleotides line up with TRBD1. Germline V gene sequence: CDR1 MNHNS, CDR2 SASEGT. There are 15 residues in the CDR3. V gave up 3 bases and J gave up 1 base; unmatched junction bases: 3. The CDR3 loop is CASSELGQGNTEAFF. The CDR3 DNA reads as TGTGCCAGCAGTGAGCTGGGACAGGGGAACACTGAAGCTTTCTTT.

J is TRBJ1-1 and V is TRBV7-9, with 7 positions matching TRBD1. Germline CDR1 SEHNR, CDR2 FQNEAQ (reference sequence). The trim removed 5 bases at V and 5 bases at J, leaving 8 bases unmatched. This CDR3 comprises 14 residues. The CDR3 DNA sequence: TGTGCCAGCAGCCAATTAGACAGGGAGACTGAAGCTTTCTTT. Translating gives CASSQLDRETEAFF.

This chain links TRBV28 with TRBJ1-3; D gene ambiguous. The CDR3 runs 15 residues. CDR1 MDHEN and CDR2 SYDVKM come from the germline V gene. Trimming removed 6 bases from V and 0 bases from J, with 12 bases in between. The CDR3 is CASRQGLSSGNTIYF. In nucleotides, the CDR3 is TGTGCCAGCAGGCAAGGACTCTCCTCTGGAAACACCATATATTTT. Supplemented by reference TRBV28 and TRBJ1-3, the full variable domain reads DVKVTQSSRYLVKRTGEKVFLECVQDMDHENMFWYRQDPGLGLRLIYFSYDVKMKEKGDIPEGYSVSREKKERFSLILESASTNQTSMYLCASRQGLSSGNTIYFGEGSWLTVV.

CDR3 DNA: TGTGCCAGCTCACCACCCTCCAGGGGGTCAAACACCATATATTTT. Amino acid sequence: CASSPPSRGSNTIYF. The chain recombines TRBV18 with TRBJ1-3, with TRBD1 identical over 7 bases. This CDR3 is built from 15 residues. Germline lookup yields CDR1 KGHSH and CDR2 LQKENI. The J segment lost 6 bases and the V segment lost 0 bases, leaving 5 bases of the junction unmatched.

CDR3 amino acids: CATLTSRQGRETQYF. The DNA for the CDR3 is TGTGCCACCCTAACCTCCAGACAGGGTCGAGAGACCCAGTACTTC. This sequence joins TRBV27 and TRBJ2-5; 7 bases line up with TRBD1. From germline, CDR1 is MNHEY and CDR2 SMNVEV (reference sequence). There are 15 residues in the CDR3. The V segment lost 10 bases and the J segment 4 bases; nucleotides outside the gene matches: 15.